This T cell receptor (beta chain) was captured in a study of blood T cell repertoires in COVID-19. The CDR3 runs 16 residues. Trimming pared 1 base from V and 4 bases from J, leaving 13 bases between. CDR1 and CDR2 (germline): SGHAT, FQNNGV. The data were produced by immunoSEQ multiplex PCR, yet TCRdb's version contains in-frame clones alone and is incomplete. Among around 100,000 clones listed, 90% to 95% were seen once. The sequence was obtained from a man in his fifties or sixties with acute or convalescent COVID-19. Sequencing used peripheral blood. The chain is built from TRBV11-2 and TRBJ2-2; no firm D call. CDR3 nucleotides: TGTGCCAGCAGCTTAGGCCCCCCGGTATTCACCGGGGAGCTGTTTTTT. Translating it yields CASSLGPPVFTGELFF.